The 16 T cell receptor beta chains below come from one sample, sequenced in a study of blood T cell repertoires in COVID-19. Assay used: immunoSEQ multiplex PCR; TCRdb lists only in-frame clones, some missing. The table includes approximately 190,000 clones, 85% to 90% detected once. Sequencing input: peripheral blood. All receptors derive from a man aged 40-49 years with active or convalescent COVID-19.

There are a few counts of this clone. The CDR3 sequence: CASSDRTGVNYGYTF. The CDR3 bases are TGTGCCAGCAGCGACAGGACAGGGGTCAACTATGGCTACACCTTC. The chain employs TRBV2 and TRBJ1-2; TRBD1 matches 9 bases. The CDR3 contains 15 residues. Looked up from germline, CDR1 is SNHLY and CDR2 is FYNNEI. V shed 6 bases, J shed 2 bases, and the junction held 7 bases outside the gene matches.

The chain is built from TRBV5-6 and TRBJ2-3; 8 bases are a match to TRBD2. Germline V gene data show CDR1 as SGHDT and CDR2 as YYEEEE. J was trimmed by 7 bases and V by 1 base; bases with no gene match: 8. The CDR3 is made up of 15 amino acids. The chain's CDR3 is CASSLFGREGHTQYF. CDR3 DNA: TGTGCCAGCAGCTTGTTCGGACGGGAGGGCCATACGCAGTATTTT. Full variable domain (rest looked up from reference TRBV5-6 and TRBJ2-3): DAGVTQSPTHLIKTRGQQVTLRCSPKSGHDTVSWYQQALGQGPQFIFQYYEEEERQRGNFPDRFSGHQFPNYSSELNVNALLLGDSALYLCASSLFGREGHTQYFGPGTRLTVL.

This chain joins TRBV15 and TRBJ2-1; 7 nucleotides line up with TRBD1. J was trimmed by 8 bases and V by 3 bases; bases with no gene match: 7. The CDR3 contains 14 residues. Germline CDR1 and CDR2: LNHNV and YYDKDF (reference sequence). CDR3 nucleotides: TGTGCCACCAGCAGTTTAGACAGGGACCATGAGCAGTTCTTC. Its protein is CATSSLDRDHEQFF.

The chain joins TRBV6-5 to TRBJ1-1; 9 bases fit TRBD1. J lost 10 bases, V lost 0 bases, and 9 bases had no gene match. Germline CDR1 MNHEY, CDR2 SVGAGI. CDR3 length: 15 amino acids. The CDR3 nucleotides read TGTGCCAGCAGTTACTCGTTTCCGGTGGACAGGGGAGCTTTCTTT. Amino acid sequence: CASSYSFPVDRGAFF.

As regards this clone: Different DNA sequences within this sample yield the same CDR3. The chain uses TRBV7-9 and TRBJ1-5, with D perhaps matching TRBD1 (6 bases). The V end was cut by 1 base, the J end by 0 bases, with 7 bases between. The germline gives CDR1 SEHNR, CDR2 FQNEAQ (reference sequence). The CDR3 has 15 amino acids. The chain's CDR3 is CASSLGTASNQPQHF. CDR3 bases: TGTGCCAGCAGCTTAGGGACAGCTAGCAATCAGCCCCAGCATTTT.

The chain is built from TRBV2 and TRBJ2-3, with D tentatively TRBD1 (6 bases). Trimming took off 4 bases at V and 2 bases at J, with 10 bases between the two ends. CDR1 is SNHLY and CDR2 is FYNNEI in the germline V gene. The CDR3 totals 14 residues. The CDR3 region is CASSVQGYTDTQYF. CDR3 in DNA: TGTGCCAGCAGTGTGCAGGGGTACACAGATACGCAGTATTTT.

The rearrangement joins TRBV9 to TRBJ1-2; the match to TRBD1 covers 8 bases. The length of the CDR3 is 19 residues. Germline assignment: CDR1 SGDLS and CDR2 YYNGEE. V trimming: 4 bases; J trimming: 0 bases; junction bases outside the gene matches: 17. The CDR3 region is CASSSTGQGIVGSNYGYTF. The CDR3 nucleotides read TGTGCCAGCAGCTCCACCGGACAGGGAATTGTGGGTTCTAACTATGGCTACACCTTC.

The rearrangement joins TRBV19 to TRBJ1-5; 8 positions agree with TRBD1. CDR1 is LNHDA and CDR2 is SQIVND in the germline V gene (reference sequence). This CDR3 region has 15 residues. V was pared by 10 bases and J by 9 bases, with 17 bases of the junction left unmatched. In nucleotides, the CDR3 is TGTGCCACCGACGCGGGGACAGGCATCCGGGGGCCCCAGCATTTT. It yields the protein CATDAGTGIRGPQHF.

This chain connects TRBV7-2 to TRBJ1-1; D ambiguous. CDR1 and CDR2 (germline): SGHTA, FQGNSA. The V end was cut by 5 bases, the J end by 4 bases, with 14 bases between. The CDR3 runs to 14 residues. The CDR3 spells CASSTQGASTEAFF. The DNA for the CDR3 is TGTGCCAGCAGCACCCAAGGTGCTAGCACTGAAGCTTTCTTT.

The rearrangement uses TRBV11-2 and TRBJ2-2, with 7 bases that match TRBD2. The CDR3 runs to 15 residues. The germline gives CDR1 SGHAT, CDR2 FQNNGV. The ends lost 6 bases at V and 2 bases at J; junction bases unmatched: 6. The CDR3 loop is CASRLTGGNTGELFF. The CDR3 DNA is TGTGCCAGCAGGCTGACGGGAGGAAACACCGGGGAGCTGTTTTTT.

The gene calls are TRBV18 and TRBJ1-1; unclear D gene. The CDR3 spans 14 residues. Germline V lookup: CDR1 KGHSH, CDR2 LQKENI. V lost 6 bases and J 4 bases, leaving 15 bases between the germline ends. The CDR3 sequence: CASSPSKGVTEAFF. The CDR3 nucleotides are TGTGCCAGCTCCCCGTCTAAGGGAGTCACTGAAGCTTTCTTT.

This chain links TRBV5-1 with TRBJ2-3; TRBD2 agrees at 12 bases. Per the germline V gene, CDR1 is SGHRS and CDR2 is YFSETQ. J lost 6 bases, V lost 4 bases, and 3 bases had no gene match. The CDR3 loop spans 14 amino acids. DNA for the CDR3: TGCGCCAGCAGCCGGACTAGCGGGGTGGATACGCAGTATTTT. Translating gives CASSRTSGVDTQYF. Full variable domain (missing parts from reference TRBV5-1 and TRBJ2-3): KAGVTQTPRYLIKTRGQQVTLSCSPISGHRSVSWYQQTPGQGLQFLFEYFSETQRNKGNFPGRFSGRQFSNSRSEMNVSTLELGDSALYLCASSRTSGVDTQYFGPGTRLTVL.

The chain carries TRBV5-1 and TRBJ1-1; unclear D gene. The germline CDR1 and CDR2 sequences are SGHRS and YFSETQ. The CDR3 is 13 amino acids. V lost 5 bases and J lost 3, with 11 bases in between. The CDR3 region is CASRWTGDTEAFF. The CDR3 DNA sequence: TGCGCCAGCAGATGGACCGGGGACACTGAAGCTTTCTTT.

In its sample, this clone was seen once. The chain couples TRBV9 to TRBJ2-1, with TRBD2 identical over 10 bases. This CDR3 is built from 16 residues. From germline, CDR1 is SGDLS and CDR2 YYNGEE. V shed 2 bases, J shed 9 bases, and the junction held 11 bases outside the gene matches. The CDR3: CASSVASGGIVVEQFF. The CDR3 DNA reads TGTGCCAGCAGCGTTGCTAGCGGGGGCATCGTGGTTGAGCAGTTCTTC.

This sequence joins TRBV18 and TRBJ2-3, with D possibly matching TRBD1 (6 bases). The ends were cut back, 1 base at V and 4 bases at J, with 18 bases in the middle. CDR3 length: 17 amino acids. CDR1 and CDR2 from the germline V gene are KGHSH and LQKENI. CDR3 in amino acids: CASSPQDSPRVPDTQYF. CDR3 DNA sequence: TGTGCCAGCTCACCACAGGACAGCCCTCGGGTTCCAGATACGCAGTATTTT.

This rearrangement joins TRBV20-1 to TRBJ2-1; TRBD2 matches at 13 bases. Germline loops: CDR1 DFQATT, CDR2 SNEGSKA (reference sequence). This CDR3 has 15 amino acids. V gave up 3 bases and J gave up 4 bases; unmatched junction bases: 3. Written as DNA, the CDR3 is TGCAGTGCTAGTCGGACTAGCGGGAGATACAATGAGCAGTTCTTC. Protein: CSASRTSGRYNEQFF.